These 6 T cell receptor beta chains share one sample of origin, sequenced in a study of post-analysis software for immune sequencing data. Unique molecular identifiers were present in the TCR beta cDNA libraries. TCRdb re-called the PCR reads with MiXCR, one entry per CDR3 protein. The sample carries 150,000 to 200,000 distinct CDR3 sequences, roughly 35% recorded once. The source was blood, collected after autologous hematopoietic stem cell transplantation. These receptors all stem from a girl between 10 and 17 years old with multiple sclerosis.

This clonotype was counted a few times. The V call is TRBV7-8, the J call TRBJ2-5; 7 nucleotides line up with TRBD1. The CDR3 loop spans 13 amino acids. Trimming cost V 1 base and J 11 bases; bases outside gene matches: 7. The V gene's germline CDR1 is SGHVS and CDR2 FQNEAQ. The CDR3 bases are TGTGCCAGCAGCTTAGAGACAGGGTGGGAGCAGTACTTC. This codes for CASSLETGWEQYF.

This clonotype was found once. This may stem from a read error, because a much larger clone lies one nucleotide away. This chain uses TRBV29-1 with TRBJ2-1; 11 positions agree with TRBD1. The length of the CDR3 is 13 residues. J was trimmed by 6 bases and V by 4 bases; bases with no gene match: 2. Looked up from germline, CDR1 is SQVTM and CDR2 is ANQGSEA. The CDR3 coding sequence is TGCAGCGTTGGGACAGGGGGCTGCAATGAGCAGTTCTTC. It yields the protein CSVGTGGCNEQFF.

This clonotype ranks as medium-sized. This sequence joins TRBV20-1 and TRBJ2-5, with D maybe TRBD1 (5 bases). Germline V gene sequence: CDR1 DFQATT, CDR2 SNEGSKA (reference sequence). The CDR3 extends over 15 amino acids. V was pared by 3 bases and J by 1 base, with 15 bases between. This CDR3 reads CSASRDSMTQETQYF. DNA of the CDR3: TGCAGTGCTAGCCGCGACAGTATGACCCAAGAGACCCAGTACTTC.

The gene calls are TRBV9 and TRBJ2-1, with 8 bases fitting TRBD2. The last part of the DNA fits TRBJ2-7 better; the J call may be wrong. CDR1 is SGDLS, CDR2 YYNGEE, per germline. The CDR3 is 17 amino acids. This CDR3 reads CASSVAGTSGSYNEQYF. CDR3 sequence (DNA): TGTGCCAGCAGCGTAGCGGGTACTAGCGGCTCCTACAATGAGCAGTACTTC.

The rearrangement links TRBV18 to TRBJ2-4; no firm D call. Judging by the DNA end, TRBJ2-7 fits better; the J call may be wrong. CDR3 size: 14 residues. Germline assignment: CDR1 KGHSH and CDR2 LQKENI. The CDR3: CASSRPDMAYEQYF. In nucleotides, the CDR3 is TGTGCCAGCTCCCGACCAGACATGGCCTACGAGCAGTACTTC.

V is TRBV7-9 and J is TRBJ2-2; 13 nucleotides align to TRBD2. This CDR3 has 16 amino acids. Trimming removed 6 bases from V and 5 bases from J; junction bases left unmatched: 6. Germline assignment: CDR1 SEHNR and CDR2 FQNEAQ (reference sequence). Here the CDR3 reads CASRDGLAGATGELFF. CDR3 nucleotides: TGTGCCAGCAGGGATGGACTAGCGGGAGCGACCGGGGAGCTGTTTTTT.